This entry features one TCR beta chain sequence. This sample was included in a study of shared clonotypes between healthy human individuals. The investigators split CD4+ cells into a CD45RA+ naive subset and a CD45RA-negative memory subset. Only in-frame clones appear in the TCRdb table, and some are missing; sequencing was by immunoSEQ multiplex PCR. The sample carries over a million clones, 95% to 97% recorded once. Germline-derived CDR1 and CDR2 are KGHSH and LQKENI. This CDR3 contains 13 residues. V was pared by 3 bases and J by 5 bases, with 8 bases between. The chain carries TRBV18 and TRBJ2-1; D not certain. The receptor was derived from a young man in good health. The material sequenced was naive CD4+ T cells sorted from blood. The subset was: CD45RA+ positively selected. The CDR3 bases are TGTGCCAGCTCACCCCTTCGGGACAATGAGCAGTTCTTC. This sequence encodes CASSPLRDNEQFF.